The rows below give T cell receptor beta chains drawn from one sample of a study of CD4 T cells in relation to SARS-CoV-2 and coronaviruses. These receptors' antigens are unknown. The assay was immunoSEQ multiplex PCR, and TCRdb's table has in-frame clones only and misses some. The profile shows 32,000 or so clones, 76% of them singletons. Sequenced sample: CD4+ T cells from PBMCs, cultured in vitro. The receptors were sampled from a human donor in good health. The CDR3 runs from the conserved cysteine through the conserved F or W. Each record gives: J gene, V gene, CDR3 length, D gene, clone size, CDR3 protein, CDR3 DNA. The D gene is left open where the match is weak. Some rows mark clone size as missing; the rest say once, few, many or name a class of expanded clone.

j_gene: TRBJ1-1
v_gene: TRBV28
len: 14
d_gene: .
abundance: .
CDR3aa: CASSLGGRGTEAFF
CDR3nt: TGTGCCAGCAGTTTAGGGGGTCGTGGCACTGAAGCTTTCTTT

j_gene: TRBJ2-1
v_gene: TRBV18
len: 16
d_gene: TRBD2
abundance: .
CDR3aa: CASSPTGTSGSYEQFF
CDR3nt: TGTGCCAGCTCACCAACCGGGACTAGCGGGTCGTATGAGCAGTTCTTC

j_gene: TRBJ2-5
v_gene: TRBV4-2
len: 18
d_gene: .
abundance: once
CDR3aa: CASSQGTGETGRQETQYF
CDR3nt: TGTGCCAGCAGCCAAGGAACAGGGGAGACAGGGAGGCAAGAGACCCAGTACTTC

j_gene: TRBJ1-5
v_gene: TRBV5-6
len: 15
d_gene: .
abundance: few
CDR3aa: CASSLWQISNQPQHF
CDR3nt: TGTGCCAGCAGCTTGTGGCAGATTAGCAATCAGCCCCAGCATTTT

j_gene: TRBJ2-5
v_gene: TRBV6-5
len: 15
d_gene: TRBD1
abundance: .
CDR3aa: CASSHQTGWQETQYF
CDR3nt: TGTGCCAGCAGCCACCAGACAGGGTGGCAAGAGACCCAGTACTTC

j_gene: TRBJ2-7
v_gene: TRBV23-1
len: 20
d_gene: .
abundance: once
CDR3aa: CASSQQFLRQGIITTYEQYF
CDR3nt: TGCGCCAGCAGTCAACAGTTCCTGCGTCAGGGCATCATTACTACCTACGAGCAGTACTTC

j_gene: TRBJ2-7
v_gene: TRBV5-1
len: 14
d_gene: TRBD2
abundance: .
CDR3aa: CASSVSGSSYEQYF
CDR3nt: TGCGCCAGCAGCGTTAGCGGGAGCTCCTACGAGCAGTACTTC

j_gene: TRBJ2-2
v_gene: TRBV9
len: 15
d_gene: TRBD1
abundance: .
CDR3aa: CASSSQGAVSGELFF
CDR3nt: TGTGCCAGCAGCTCCCAGGGGGCAGTATCCGGGGAGCTGTTTTTT

j_gene: TRBJ1-2
v_gene: TRBV9
len: 15
d_gene: TRBD1
abundance: .
CDR3aa: CASSADRALGYGYTF
CDR3nt: TGTGCCAGCAGCGCCGACAGGGCCCTTGGTTATGGCTACACCTTC

j_gene: TRBJ1-5
v_gene: TRBV12-3/TRBV12-4
len: 12
d_gene: .
abundance: .
CDR3aa: CASSRSSGAQHF
CDR3nt: TGTGCCAGCAGCCGCTCTTCAGGGGCCCAGCATTTT

j_gene: TRBJ2-1
v_gene: TRBV29-1
len: 15
d_gene: TRBD2
abundance: .
CDR3aa: CSAHAGGNSYNEQFF
CDR3nt: TGCAGCGCCCATGCGGGGGGGAACTCTTACAATGAGCAGTTCTTC

j_gene: TRBJ2-2
v_gene: TRBV5-1
len: 15
d_gene: .
abundance: .
CDR3aa: CASSRDLADTGELFF
CDR3nt: TGCGCCAGCAGCCGCGATCTAGCAGACACCGGGGAGCTGTTTTTT

j_gene: TRBJ2-2
v_gene: TRBV4-1
len: 16
d_gene: .
abundance: .
CDR3aa: CASRHLYRSNTGELFF
CDR3nt: TGCGCCAGCAGACACCTTTACAGGAGCAACACCGGGGAGCTGTTTTTT

j_gene: TRBJ1-3
v_gene: TRBV5-4
len: 15
d_gene: .
abundance: .
CDR3aa: CASSQRPSSGNTIYF
CDR3nt: TGTGCCAGCAGCCAAAGGCCTTCCTCTGGAAACACCATATATTTT

j_gene: TRBJ2-1
v_gene: TRBV7-7
len: 13
d_gene: .
abundance: .
CDR3aa: CASSLGIEDEQFF
CDR3nt: TGTGCCAGCAGCTTAGGAATCGAGGATGAGCAGTTCTTC

j_gene: TRBJ2-7
v_gene: TRBV29-1
len: 13
d_gene: TRBD1
abundance: .
CDR3aa: CSVAWTGGYEQYF
CDR3nt: TGCAGCGTTGCGTGGACAGGGGGCTACGAGCAGTACTTC

j_gene: TRBJ2-7
v_gene: TRBV10-3
len: 14
d_gene: .
abundance: once
CDR3aa: CAISESHRSNEQYF
CDR3nt: TGTGCCATCAGTGAGTCGCACAGGTCGAACGAGCAGTACTTC

j_gene: TRBJ1-3
v_gene: TRBV30
len: 13
d_gene: .
abundance: .
CDR3aa: CAWRGVSGNTIYF
CDR3nt: TGTGCCTGGAGGGGAGTATCTGGAAACACCATATATTTT

j_gene: TRBJ2-2
v_gene: TRBV12-3/TRBV12-4
len: 13
d_gene: .
abundance: .
CDR3aa: CASSARTPGELFF
CDR3nt: TGTGCCAGCAGTGCCCGGACGCCCGGGGAGCTGTTTTTT

j_gene: TRBJ1-2
v_gene: TRBV5-1
len: 14
d_gene: TRBD1
abundance: .
CDR3aa: CASSYPTGFDGYTF
CDR3nt: TGCGCCAGCAGCTATCCGACAGGGTTTGATGGCTACACCTTC